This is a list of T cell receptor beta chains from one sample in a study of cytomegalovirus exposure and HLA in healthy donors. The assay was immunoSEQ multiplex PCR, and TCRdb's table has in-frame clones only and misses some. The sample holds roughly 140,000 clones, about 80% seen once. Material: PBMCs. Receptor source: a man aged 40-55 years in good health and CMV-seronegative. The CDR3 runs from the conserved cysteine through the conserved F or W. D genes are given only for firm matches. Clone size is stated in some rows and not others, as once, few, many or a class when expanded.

CDR3 protein: CAFLGSGNSPLHF; CDR3 DNA: TGTGCCTTTCTCGGGTCGGGGAATTCACCCCTCCACTTT; V gene: TRBV30; clone size: .; J gene: TRBJ1-6; D gene: .
CDR3 protein: CASSSRQGRAPLHF; CDR3 DNA: TGTGCCAGCAGTTCCCGACAGGGGCGGGCGCCCCTCCACTTT; V gene: TRBV28; clone size: .; J gene: TRBJ1-6; D gene: TRBD1
CDR3 protein: CASSPARLAGSTDTQYF; CDR3 DNA: TGTGCCAGTAGCCCAGCCCGACTAGCGGGGAGCACAGATACGCAGTATTTT; V gene: TRBV19; clone size: .; J gene: TRBJ2-3; D gene: TRBD2
CDR3 protein: CASSLTQGISGNTIYF; CDR3 DNA: TGTGCCAGCAGCCTTACGCAGGGTATCTCTGGAAACACCATATATTTT; V gene: TRBV7-9; clone size: .; J gene: TRBJ1-3; D gene: .
CDR3 protein: CASSLTDDEQYF; CDR3 DNA: TGCGCCAGCAGTTTGACAGACGACGAGCAGTACTTC; V gene: TRBV10-2; clone size: .; J gene: TRBJ2-7; D gene: .
CDR3 protein: CASSPGQAYNEQFF; CDR3 DNA: TGTGCCAGCTCACCGGGACAGGCCTACAATGAGCAGTTCTTC; V gene: TRBV18; clone size: .; J gene: TRBJ2-1; D gene: TRBD1
CDR3 protein: CASSFFGTSQETQYF; CDR3 DNA: TGTGCCAGCAGTTTTTTCGGGACTTCACAAGAGACCCAGTACTTC; V gene: TRBV27; clone size: .; J gene: TRBJ2-5; D gene: .
CDR3 protein: CASSTYSSYEQYF; CDR3 DNA: TGTGCCAGCAGCACTTACAGCTCCTACGAGCAGTACTTC; V gene: TRBV7-8; clone size: .; J gene: TRBJ2-7; D gene: .
CDR3 protein: CASSFPQGGKGETQYF; CDR3 DNA: TGTGCCAGCAGTTTCCCCCAGGGGGGCAAAGGGGAGACCCAGTACTTC; V gene: TRBV6-6; clone size: .; J gene: TRBJ2-5; D gene: .
CDR3 protein: CASSEVGTGNYEQYF; CDR3 DNA: TGTGCCAGCAGTGAAGTTGGGACAGGGAACTACGAGCAGTACTTC; V gene: TRBV6-1; clone size: .; J gene: TRBJ2-7; D gene: TRBD1
CDR3 protein: CASSPGLAGGDTQYF; CDR3 DNA: TGTGCCAGCTCGCCCGGACTAGCGGGGGGTGATACGCAGTATTTT; V gene: TRBV18; clone size: .; J gene: TRBJ2-3; D gene: TRBD2
CDR3 protein: CASSLWSGGGLTF; CDR3 DNA: TGTGCCAGCAGCTTGTGGAGCGGGGGAGGCCTGACTTTC; V gene: TRBV5-4; clone size: .; J gene: TRBJ2-6; D gene: TRBD2
CDR3 protein: CASSIEAFRGYTF; CDR3 DNA: TGTGCCAGTAGTATCGAAGCATTTCGTGGCTACACCTTC; V gene: TRBV19; clone size: .; J gene: TRBJ1-2; D gene: .
CDR3 protein: CASTGGRYNEQFF; CDR3 DNA: TGTGCCAGCACGGGGGGCCGGTACAATGAGCAGTTCTTC; V gene: TRBV25-1; clone size: .; J gene: TRBJ2-1; D gene: .
CDR3 protein: CASSQAREVANQPQHF; CDR3 DNA: TGTGCCAGCAGCCAAGCTCGGGAGGTAGCAAATCAGCCCCAGCATTTT; V gene: TRBV4-2; clone size: .; J gene: TRBJ1-5; D gene: .
CDR3 protein: CAISAEGATEAFF; CDR3 DNA: TGTGCCATCAGTGCCGAGGGGGCCACTGAAGCTTTCTTT; V gene: TRBV10-3; clone size: .; J gene: TRBJ1-1; D gene: TRBD1
CDR3 protein: CAISVREGDTQYF; CDR3 DNA: TGTGCCATCAGTGTACGGGAGGGGGATACGCAGTATTTT; V gene: TRBV10-3; clone size: .; J gene: TRBJ2-3; D gene: TRBD2
CDR3 protein: CASSLTSDPGETQYF; CDR3 DNA: TGTGCCAGCAGCTTAACAAGCGACCCAGGGGAGACCCAGTACTTC; V gene: TRBV7-3; clone size: .; J gene: TRBJ2-5; D gene: .
CDR3 protein: CASYGQTNTEAFF; CDR3 DNA: TGTGCCAGCTACGGACAGACCAACACTGAAGCTTTCTTT; V gene: TRBV6-6; clone size: .; J gene: TRBJ1-1; D gene: .
CDR3 protein: CASSGYQETQYF; CDR3 DNA: TGTGCCAGCAGTGGCTACCAAGAGACCCAGTACTTC; V gene: TRBV7-6; clone size: .; J gene: TRBJ2-5; D gene: .
CDR3 protein: CASSYRGLINEQFF; CDR3 DNA: TGTGCCAGCAGTTACCGAGGGCTTATCAATGAGCAGTTCTTC; V gene: TRBV6-5; clone size: .; J gene: TRBJ2-1; D gene: .
CDR3 protein: CASSGSGGTSTDTQYF; CDR3 DNA: TGTGCCAGCAGTGGTAGCGGGGGGACTAGCACAGATACGCAGTATTTT; V gene: TRBV6-4; clone size: .; J gene: TRBJ2-3; D gene: TRBD2
CDR3 protein: CASSISTGRDEKLFF; CDR3 DNA: TGCGCCAGCAGCATTTCGACAGGAAGAGATGAAAAACTGTTTTTT; V gene: TRBV5-1; clone size: .; J gene: TRBJ1-4; D gene: .
CDR3 protein: CASSPGLAGGGTDTQYF; CDR3 DNA: TGTGCTAGCAGTCCAGGACTAGCGGGGGGGGGCACAGATACGCAGTATTTT; V gene: TRBV7-7; clone size: .; J gene: TRBJ2-3; D gene: TRBD2
CDR3 protein: CASSLVAGVYSPLHF; CDR3 DNA: TGTGCCAGCAGCTTAGTGGCCGGGGTGTATTCACCCCTCCACTTT; V gene: TRBV7-2; clone size: .; J gene: TRBJ1-6; D gene: .
CDR3 protein: CASSARRGQNTNTGELFF; CDR3 DNA: TGTGCCAGCAGTGCGAGAAGGGGACAGAATACGAACACCGGGGAGCTGTTTTTT; V gene: TRBV6-1; clone size: once; J gene: TRBJ2-2; D gene: TRBD1
CDR3 protein: CASSSNRGNYGYTF; CDR3 DNA: TGTGCCAGCAGCTCTAACAGGGGGAACTATGGCTACACCTTC; V gene: TRBV13; clone size: .; J gene: TRBJ1-2; D gene: TRBD1
CDR3 protein: CASTSASYGYTF; CDR3 DNA: TGTGCCAGCACCTCCGCCAGTTATGGCTACACCTTC; V gene: TRBV28; clone size: .; J gene: TRBJ1-2; D gene: .
CDR3 protein: CASSYGQGPYEQYF; CDR3 DNA: TGCGCCAGCAGCTACGGACAGGGGCCCTACGAGCAGTACTTC; V gene: TRBV5-1; clone size: .; J gene: TRBJ2-7; D gene: TRBD1
CDR3 protein: CASSVASGGVSTDTQYF; CDR3 DNA: TGTGCCAGCAGCGTAGCGAGCGGGGGCGTCTCCACAGATACGCAGTATTTT; V gene: TRBV9; clone size: .; J gene: TRBJ2-3; D gene: TRBD2
CDR3 protein: CAAKTGEKLFF; CDR3 DNA: TGTGCCGCAAAGACGGGGGAAAAACTGTTTTTT; V gene: TRBV30; clone size: .; J gene: TRBJ1-4; D gene: .
CDR3 protein: CASSLSGRPSGGKNIQYF; CDR3 DNA: TGTGCCAGCAGCTTATCGGGGCGGCCTAGCGGGGGCAAAAACATTCAGTACTTC; V gene: TRBV11-2; clone size: .; J gene: TRBJ2-4; D gene: TRBD2
CDR3 protein: CASSGSENYGYTF; CDR3 DNA: TGCGCCAGCAGTGGAAGCGAGAACTATGGCTACACCTTC; V gene: TRBV10-1; clone size: .; J gene: TRBJ1-2; D gene: .
CDR3 protein: CASSPRGDRANEKLFF; CDR3 DNA: TGTGCCAGCTCACCACGGGGGGACAGGGCTAATGAAAAACTGTTTTTT; V gene: TRBV18; clone size: .; J gene: TRBJ1-4; D gene: TRBD1
CDR3 protein: CASSLDGRYEQYF; CDR3 DNA: TGTGCCAGCAGCTTGGACGGTCGATACGAGCAGTACTTC; V gene: TRBV5-4; clone size: .; J gene: TRBJ2-7; D gene: .
CDR3 protein: CASSGQKMNTEAFF; CDR3 DNA: TGTGCCAGCAGCGGACAGAAGATGAACACTGAAGCTTTCTTT; V gene: TRBV5-4; clone size: .; J gene: TRBJ1-1; D gene: .
CDR3 protein: CASSESTGVGSPLHF; CDR3 DNA: TGCGCCAGCAGTGAGTCCACAGGGGTTGGTTCACCCCTCCACTTT; V gene: TRBV10-1; clone size: few; J gene: TRBJ1-6; D gene: TRBD1
CDR3 protein: CASSPRRVDNEQFF; CDR3 DNA: TGCGCCAGCAGCCCGCGCCGAGTCGACAATGAGCAGTTCTTC; V gene: TRBV5-1; clone size: .; J gene: TRBJ2-1; D gene: .
CDR3 protein: CAIMEGGTSYSYEQYF; CDR3 DNA: TGTGCGATCATGGAGGGGGGGACTAGTTACTCCTACGAGCAGTACTTC; V gene: TRBV10-3; clone size: .; J gene: TRBJ2-7; D gene: TRBD2